The sequence of this T cell receptor (beta chain) was determined in a study of T cells and Merkel cell carcinoma outcomes. Germline-derived CDR1 and CDR2 are LNHDA and SQIVND (reference sequence). The CDR3 sequence is 14 residues long. The V end lost 6 bases, the J end lost 2 bases, and 14 bases lay between the germline ends. Here immunoSEQ multiplex PCR was the method, and the copy in TCRdb shows in-frame clones only, minus some. The repertoire holds around 6,400 clones, with 70% to 75% as singletons. The source of this sequence is a human donor with Merkel cell carcinoma. Some clones in this sample may be carry-over from other donors' samples. J is TRBJ2-7 and V is TRBV19; possible D gene TRBD1, 6 bases. Sequencing was performed on tumor tissue from Merkel cell carcinoma. CDR3 DNA sequence: TGTGCCAGTAGCACCGGGACACGTACCTACGAGCAGTACTTC. Translation gives CASSTGTRTYEQYF.